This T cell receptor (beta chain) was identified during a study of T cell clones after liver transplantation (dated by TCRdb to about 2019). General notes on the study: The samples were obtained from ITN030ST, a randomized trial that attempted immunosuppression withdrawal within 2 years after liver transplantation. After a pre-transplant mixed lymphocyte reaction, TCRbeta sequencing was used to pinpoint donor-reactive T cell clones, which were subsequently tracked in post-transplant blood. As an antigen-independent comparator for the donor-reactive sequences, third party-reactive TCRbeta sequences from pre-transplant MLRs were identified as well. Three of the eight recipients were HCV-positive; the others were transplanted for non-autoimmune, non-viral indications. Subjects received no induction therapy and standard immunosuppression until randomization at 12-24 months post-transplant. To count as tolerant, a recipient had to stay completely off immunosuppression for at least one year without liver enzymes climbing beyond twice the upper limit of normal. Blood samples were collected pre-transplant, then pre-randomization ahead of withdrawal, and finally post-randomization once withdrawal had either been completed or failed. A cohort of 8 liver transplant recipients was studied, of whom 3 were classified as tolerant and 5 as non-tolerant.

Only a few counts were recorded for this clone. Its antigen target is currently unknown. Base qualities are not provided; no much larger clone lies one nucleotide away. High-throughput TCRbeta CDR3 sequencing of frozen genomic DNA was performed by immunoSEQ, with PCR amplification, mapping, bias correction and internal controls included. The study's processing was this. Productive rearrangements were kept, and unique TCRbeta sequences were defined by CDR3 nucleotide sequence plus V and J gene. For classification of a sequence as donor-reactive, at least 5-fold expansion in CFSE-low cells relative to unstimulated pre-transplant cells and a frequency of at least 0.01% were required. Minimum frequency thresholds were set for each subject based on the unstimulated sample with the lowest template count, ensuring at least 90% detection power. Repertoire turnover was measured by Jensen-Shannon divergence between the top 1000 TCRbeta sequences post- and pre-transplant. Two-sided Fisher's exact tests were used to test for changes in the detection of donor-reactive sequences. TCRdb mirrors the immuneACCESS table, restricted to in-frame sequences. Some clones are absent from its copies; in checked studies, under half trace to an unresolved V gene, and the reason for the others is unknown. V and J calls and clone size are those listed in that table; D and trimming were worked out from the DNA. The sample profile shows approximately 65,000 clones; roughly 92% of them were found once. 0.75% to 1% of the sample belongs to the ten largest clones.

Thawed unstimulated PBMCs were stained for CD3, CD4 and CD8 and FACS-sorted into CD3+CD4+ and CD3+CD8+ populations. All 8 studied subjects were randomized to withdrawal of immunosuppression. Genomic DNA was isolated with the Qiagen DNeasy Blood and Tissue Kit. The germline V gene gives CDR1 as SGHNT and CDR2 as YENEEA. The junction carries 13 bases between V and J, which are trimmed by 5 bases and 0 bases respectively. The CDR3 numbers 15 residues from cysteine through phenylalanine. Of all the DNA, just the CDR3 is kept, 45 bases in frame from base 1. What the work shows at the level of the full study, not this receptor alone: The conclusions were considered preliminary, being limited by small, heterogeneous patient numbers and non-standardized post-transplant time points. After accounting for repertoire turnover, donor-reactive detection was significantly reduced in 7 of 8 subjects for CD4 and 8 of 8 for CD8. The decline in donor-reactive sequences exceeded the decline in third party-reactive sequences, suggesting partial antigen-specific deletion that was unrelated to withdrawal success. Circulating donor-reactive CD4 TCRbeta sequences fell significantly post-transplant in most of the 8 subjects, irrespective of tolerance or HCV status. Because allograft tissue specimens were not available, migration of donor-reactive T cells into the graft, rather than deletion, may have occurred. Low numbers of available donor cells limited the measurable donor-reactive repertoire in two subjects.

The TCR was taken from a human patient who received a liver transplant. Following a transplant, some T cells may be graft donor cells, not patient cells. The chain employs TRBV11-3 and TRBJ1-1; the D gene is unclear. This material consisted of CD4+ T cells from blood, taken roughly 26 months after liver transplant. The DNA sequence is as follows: TGTGCCAGCAGCGAACAGATTTTCATGAACACTGAAGCTTTCTTT. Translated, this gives CASSEQIFMNTEAFF.